This T cell receptor beta chain emerged from a study of blood T cell repertoires in COVID-19. Study-level background: From the United States, Italy and Spain came samples of acute and convalescent COVID-19.

Sequencing used immunoSEQ multiplex PCR; TCRdb keeps in-frame clones, though not all of them. The data show approximately 240,000 clones, roughly 87% seen once. The length of the CDR3 is 14 residues. Per the germline V gene, CDR1 is SEHNR and CDR2 is FQNEAQ (reference sequence). V was shortened by 2 bases and J by 11 bases, with 17 bases between the two germline ends. The sequence derives from a woman aged 25 to 39 with acute COVID-19. The source material was PBMCs or T cells enriched from blood (not recorded which). The rearrangement uses TRBV7-9 and TRBJ2-3; TRBD1 might be the D (5 bases). The CDR3 coding sequence is TGTGCCAGCAGCTTACAGGATGCGTTAGGGGAGCAGTATTTT. Translated: CASSLQDALGEQYF.